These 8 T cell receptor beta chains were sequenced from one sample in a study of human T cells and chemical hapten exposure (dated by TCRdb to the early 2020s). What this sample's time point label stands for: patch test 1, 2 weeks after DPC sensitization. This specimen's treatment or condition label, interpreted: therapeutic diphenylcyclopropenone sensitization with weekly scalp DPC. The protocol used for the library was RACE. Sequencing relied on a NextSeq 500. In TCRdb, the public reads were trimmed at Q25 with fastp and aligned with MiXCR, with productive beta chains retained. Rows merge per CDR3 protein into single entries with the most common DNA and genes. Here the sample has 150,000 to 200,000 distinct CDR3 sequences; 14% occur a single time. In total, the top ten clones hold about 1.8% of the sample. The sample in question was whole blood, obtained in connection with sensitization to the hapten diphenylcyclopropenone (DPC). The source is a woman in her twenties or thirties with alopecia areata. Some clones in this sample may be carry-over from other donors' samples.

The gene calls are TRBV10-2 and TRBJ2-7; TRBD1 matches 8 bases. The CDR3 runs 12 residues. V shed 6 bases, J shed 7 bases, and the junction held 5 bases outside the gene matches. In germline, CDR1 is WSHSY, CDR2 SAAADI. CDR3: CASRTGVGEQYF. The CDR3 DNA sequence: TGCGCCAGCAGGACAGGGGTGGGGGAGCAGTACTTC.

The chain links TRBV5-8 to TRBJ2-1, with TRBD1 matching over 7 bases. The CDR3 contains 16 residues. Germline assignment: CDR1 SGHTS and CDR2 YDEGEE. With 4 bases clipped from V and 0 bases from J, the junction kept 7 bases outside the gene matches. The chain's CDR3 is CASSRTGTVSYNEQFF. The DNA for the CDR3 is TGTGCCAGCAGCCGCACCGGGACAGTCTCCTACAATGAGCAGTTCTTC.

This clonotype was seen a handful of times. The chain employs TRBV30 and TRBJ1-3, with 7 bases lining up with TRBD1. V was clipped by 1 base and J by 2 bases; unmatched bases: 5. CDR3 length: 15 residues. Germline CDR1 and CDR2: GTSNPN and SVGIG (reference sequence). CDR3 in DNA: TGTGCCTGGAGTGCAATGACAGGGCCTGGAAACACCATATATTTT. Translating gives CAWSAMTGPGNTIYF.

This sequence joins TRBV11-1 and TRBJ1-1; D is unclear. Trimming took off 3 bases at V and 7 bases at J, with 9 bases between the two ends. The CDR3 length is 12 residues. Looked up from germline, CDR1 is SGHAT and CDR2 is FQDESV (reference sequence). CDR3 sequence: CASSLGWGEAFF. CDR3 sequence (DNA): TGTGCCAGCAGCTTGGGCTGGGGTGAAGCTTTCTTT.

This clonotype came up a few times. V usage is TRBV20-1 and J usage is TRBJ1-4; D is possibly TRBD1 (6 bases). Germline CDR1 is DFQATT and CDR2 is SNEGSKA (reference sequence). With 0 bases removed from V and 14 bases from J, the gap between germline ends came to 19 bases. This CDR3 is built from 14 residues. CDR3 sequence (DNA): TGCAGTGCTAGAGAAACAGGGTCTCCGGTCAAGCTGTTTTTT. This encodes CSARETGSPVKLFF.

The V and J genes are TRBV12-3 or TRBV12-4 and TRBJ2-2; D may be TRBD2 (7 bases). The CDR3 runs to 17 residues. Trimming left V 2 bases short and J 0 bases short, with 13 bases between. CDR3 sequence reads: CASSLSSGGPNTGELFF. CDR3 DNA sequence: TGTGCCAGCAGTTTAAGTTCGGGGGGCCCGAACACCGGGGAGCTGTTTTTT.

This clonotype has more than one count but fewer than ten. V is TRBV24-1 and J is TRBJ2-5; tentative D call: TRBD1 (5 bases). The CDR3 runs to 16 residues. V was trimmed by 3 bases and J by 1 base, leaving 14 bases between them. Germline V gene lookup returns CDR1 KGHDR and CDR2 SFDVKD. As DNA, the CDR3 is TGTGCCACCAGTGATCGGAGACAGTACCCCCAAGAGACCCAGTACTTC. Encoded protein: CATSDRRQYPQETQYF.

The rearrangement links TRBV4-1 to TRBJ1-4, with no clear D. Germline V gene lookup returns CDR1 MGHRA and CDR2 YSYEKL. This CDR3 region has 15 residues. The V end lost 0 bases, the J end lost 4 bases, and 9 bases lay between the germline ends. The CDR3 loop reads CASSQETEYNEKLFF. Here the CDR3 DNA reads TGCGCCAGCAGCCAAGAAACAGAGTATAATGAAAAACTGTTTTTT.